The next 27 T cell receptor beta chains were all read from a single sample in a study of blood T cell repertoires in COVID-19. Here immunoSEQ multiplex PCR was the method, and the copy in TCRdb shows in-frame clones only, minus some. The data show 200,000 to 250,000 clones, 65% to 90% seen once. Sequencing was done on a sample of peripheral blood. The receptors shown here come from a man in his forties or fifties with active or convalescent COVID-19.

J is TRBJ2-7 and V is TRBV6-2 or TRBV6-3, with 9 bases matching TRBD1. CDR1 and CDR2 (germline): MNHEY, SVGEGT. V was clipped by 0 bases and J by 5 bases; unmatched bases: 11. This CDR3 is 17 amino acids long. The CDR3 reads CASSYSRGGQGIDEQYV. CDR3 nucleotides: TGTGCCAGCAGTTACTCTAGAGGGGGACAGGGAATCGACGAGCAGTACGTC.

V is TRBV14 and J is TRBJ2-7; 8 bases are a match to TRBD1. CDR1 and CDR2 from the germline V gene are SGHDN and FVKESK. The CDR3 has 14 amino acids. The V and J ends lost 4 bases and 2 bases, in that order; junction bases with no gene match: 4. In nucleotides, the CDR3 is TGTGCCAGCAGCCTCCGGGACAGGCCCTACGAGCAGTACTTC. Protein sequence: CASSLRDRPYEQYF. The whole variable domain, filled in from reference TRBV14 and TRBJ2-7, reads EAGVTQFPSHSVIEKGQTVTLRCDPISGHDNLYWYRRVMGKEIKFLLHFVKESKQDESGMPNNRFLAERTGGTYSTLKVQPAELEDSGVYFCASSLRDRPYEQYFGPGTRLTVT.

This chain joins TRBV5-6 and TRBJ1-2; D is possibly TRBD1 (5 bases). The CDR3 has 18 amino acids. Trimming left V 0 bases short and J 7 bases short, with 25 bases between. Germline V gene data show CDR1 as SGHDT and CDR2 as YYEEEE. The CDR3 DNA is TGTGCCAGCAGCTTGGCCCCCGGGAGGTATCAGGGCAAGGGTGGCTACACCTTC. It yields the protein CASSLAPGRYQGKGGYTF.

V gene TRBV29-1 combines with J gene TRBJ2-3, with D possibly matching TRBD1 (5 bases). The CDR3 has 14 amino acids. From germline, CDR1 is SQVTM and CDR2 ANQGSEA. Trimming left V 2 bases short and J 5 bases short, with 14 bases between. The CDR3 DNA reads as TGCAGCGTTGAACAGTCAACCCAGGGAGATACGCAGTATTTT. Protein: CSVEQSTQGDTQYF.

This clone was recorded once. This chain uses TRBV11-3 with TRBJ2-1; 8 bases agree with TRBD1. Looked up from germline, CDR1 is SGHNT and CDR2 is YENEEA. CDR3 length: 18 amino acids. The trim removed 7 bases at V and 0 bases at J, leaving 14 bases unmatched. This CDR3 reads CASIRRAGGRSSYNEQFF. Written as DNA, the CDR3 is TGTGCCAGCATCAGAAGGGCAGGGGGCCGGAGCTCCTACAATGAGCAGTTCTTC. The entire variable domain, with the rest obtained from reference TRBV11-3 and TRBJ2-1, is as follows: EAGVVQSPRYKIIEKKQPVAFWCNPISGHNTLYWYLQNLGQGPELLIRYENEEAVDDSQLPKDRFSAERLKGVDSTLKIQPAELGDSAVYLCASIRRAGGRSSYNEQFFGPGTRLTVL.

The chain has TRBV7-3 and TRBJ2-2; D not resolved. Trimming stripped 3 bases from V and 4 bases from J, with 3 bases between. The CDR3 totals 12 residues. Germline values: CDR1 SGHTA, CDR2 FQGTGA. The chain's CDR3 is CASSFLTGELFF. In DNA, the CDR3 is TGTGCCAGCAGCTTCCTCACCGGGGAGCTGTTTTTT. The full variable domain, its missing parts supplied by reference TRBV7-3 and TRBJ2-2, is GAGVSQTPSNKVTEKGKYVELRCDPISGHTALYWYRQSLGQGPEFLIYFQGTGAADDSGLPNDRFFAVRPEGSVSTLKIQRTERGDSAVYLCASSFLTGELFFGEGSRLTVL.

J is TRBJ2-1 and V is TRBV28, with D maybe TRBD1 (6 bases). The length of the CDR3 is 12 residues. Germline V gives CDR1 MDHEN, CDR2 SYDVKM. Trimming took off 8 bases at V and 4 bases at J, with 9 bases between the two ends. In DNA, the CDR3 is TGTGCCAGCGGGGGCCAATACAATGAGCAGTTCTTC. It is translated as CASGGQYNEQFF.

This rearrangement joins TRBV10-2 to TRBJ2-7; weak D call: TRBD2 (5 bases). Trimming cost V 6 bases and J 0 bases, with 12 bases left between them. The CDR3 extends over 14 amino acids. The germline V gene encodes CDR1 WSHSY and CDR2 SAAADI. The CDR3 loop reads CASSPRGNSYEQYV. The CDR3 region has the DNA TGCGCCAGCAGCCCCCGGGGAAACTCCTACGAGCAGTACGTC.

The chain employs TRBV9 and TRBJ2-1, with 10 bases aligning to TRBD1. V shed 0 bases, J shed 7 bases, and the junction held 7 bases outside the gene matches. The CDR3 contains 16 residues. Per germline, CDR1 SGDLS and CDR2 YYNGEE. CDR3 sequence (DNA): TGTGCCAGCAGCGTAGACGCCCGGACAGGGGGAAATGAGCAGTTCTTC. Translated: CASSVDARTGGNEQFF.

The genes are TRBV18 and TRBJ1-6; 8 nucleotides agree with TRBD1. CDR3 length equals 15 residues. The V and J ends lost 3 bases and 7 bases, in that order; junction bases with no gene match: 5. The germline CDR1 and CDR2 sequences are KGHSH and LQKENI. The CDR3 loop reads CASSPAGQVNSPLHF. CDR3 in DNA: TGTGCCAGCTCACCTGCGGGACAGGTCAATTCACCCCTCCACTTT.

The chain recombines TRBV27 with TRBJ1-6; no reliable D call. V was trimmed by 0 bases and J by 9 bases, leaving 6 bases between them. Germline-derived CDR1 and CDR2 are MNHEY and SMNVEV (reference sequence). This CDR3 is 13 amino acids long. The CDR3 protein is CASSLSSLSPLHF. The CDR3 nucleotides read TGTGCCAGCAGTTTATCGAGCCTTTCACCCCTCCACTTT.

The chain recombines TRBV7-9 with TRBJ2-7; 14 nucleotides align to TRBD2. CDR3 length: 19 residues. Germline values: CDR1 SEHNR, CDR2 FQNEAQ (reference sequence). V dropped 1 base and J dropped 2; count of bases not matched to a gene: 10. CDR3 sequence reads: CASSLEIGTSGSNPYEQYF. CDR3 in DNA: TGTGCCAGCAGCTTAGAAATCGGGACTAGCGGGAGTAATCCCTACGAGCAGTACTTC.

V and J are TRBV5-1 and TRBJ2-7; D may be TRBD1 (6 bases). This CDR3 comprises 14 residues. Between the trimmed V and J ends, which lost 3 bases and 3 bases, there was a span of 13 bases. CDR1 and CDR2 from the germline V gene are SGHRS and YFSETQ. CDR3: CASSSPGQSYEQYF. Here the CDR3 DNA reads TGCGCCAGCAGCTCCCCGGGACAAAGCTACGAGCAGTACTTC.

This sequence joins TRBV4-1 and TRBJ2-1; 12 bases agree with TRBD2. CDR1 MGHRA and CDR2 YSYEKL come from the germline V gene. This CDR3 is built from 16 residues. V gave up 3 bases and J gave up 7 bases; unmatched junction bases: 7. The CDR3 nucleotides are TGCGCCAGCAGCCAGTTGCTAGCGGGGGGGCGGAATGAGCAGTTCTTC. Protein sequence: CASSQLLAGGRNEQFF.

This CDR3 reads CATSARSSYEQYF. The CDR3 DNA follows: TGTGCCACCAGCGCGAGGAGCTCCTACGAGCAGTACTTC. The chain couples TRBV15 to TRBJ2-7; D gene uncertain. CDR3 size: 13 residues. V lost 5 bases and J lost 0, with 8 bases in between. Germline values: CDR1 LNHNV, CDR2 YYDKDF (reference sequence).

The gene calls are TRBV7-3 and TRBJ1-6; 12 bases map to TRBD1. Looked up from germline, CDR1 is SGHTA and CDR2 is FQGTGA. The CDR3 sequence is 15 residues long. The J segment lost 9 bases and the V segment lost 6 bases, leaving 6 bases of the junction unmatched. This chain's CDR3 is CASSLGQGAFSPLHF. The CDR3 DNA is TGTGCCAGCAGTTTGGGACAGGGGGCGTTTTCACCCCTCCACTTT.

The chain links TRBV9 to TRBJ2-3; the match to TRBD2 covers 8 bases. This CDR3 has 15 amino acids. Losses at the gene ends were 5 bases for V and 5 bases for J; bases not matched to a gene: 10. CDR1 is SGDLS and CDR2 is YYNGEE in the germline V gene. CDR3 protein: CASRRRGARGDTQYF. CDR3 DNA: TGTGCCAGCAGGAGGCGGGGGGCTCGGGGAGATACGCAGTATTTT.

J is TRBJ1-5 and V is TRBV9, with 7 positions matching TRBD1. The V gene's germline CDR1 is SGDLS and CDR2 YYNGEE. The CDR3 is 12 residues long. After removal of 4 bases from V and 9 bases from J, the junction contained 4 bases not matched to a gene. This CDR3 reads CASSQAGGPQHF. CDR3 nucleotides: TGTGCCAGCAGCCAGGCAGGGGGGCCCCAGCATTTT. Variable domain in full (rest from reference TRBV9 and TRBJ1-5): DSGVTQTPKHLITATGQRVTLRCSPRSGDLSVYWYQQSLDQGLQFLIQYYNGEERAKGNILERFSAQQFPDLHSELNLSSLELGDSALYFCASSQAGGPQHFGDGTRLSIL.

The chain employs TRBV4-2 and TRBJ1-2; 7 bases fit TRBD1. V dropped 0 bases and J dropped 4; count of bases not matched to a gene: 11. There are 17 residues in the CDR3. Germline V CDR1 and CDR2: LGHNA, YNFKEQ. CDR3 nucleotide sequence: TGTGCCAGCAGCCAAGATCCTAATCGGGACAGCTTCTATGGCTACACCTTC. It yields the protein CASSQDPNRDSFYGYTF.

The genes are TRBV15 and TRBJ1-2; D is perhaps TRBD1 (6 bases). V was shortened by 1 base and J by 3 bases, with 12 bases between the two germline ends. Germline-derived CDR1 and CDR2 are LNHNV and YYDKDF (reference sequence). The CDR3 is 15 residues long. In DNA, the CDR3 is TGTGCCACCAGCAGAGCTTGGGGGCCAGACTATGGCTACACCTTC. As protein: CATSRAWGPDYGYTF.

V gene TRBV11-2 combines with J gene TRBJ2-5, with D unclear. Germline loops: CDR1 SGHAT, CDR2 FQNNGV. CDR3 size: 12 residues. Trimming took off 5 bases at V and 5 bases at J, with 9 bases between the two ends. CDR3: CASSPNEETQYF. Here the CDR3 DNA reads TGTGCCAGCAGCCCGAACGAGGAGACCCAGTACTTC. The variable domain in full, with the rest retrieved from reference TRBV11-2 and TRBJ2-5, is EAGVAQSPRYKIIEKRQSVAFWCNPISGHATLYWYQQILGQGPKLLIQFQNNGVVDDSQLPKDRFSAERLKGVDSTLKIQPAKLEDSAVYLCASSPNEETQYFGPGTRLLVL.

The chain is built from TRBV10-3 and TRBJ2-1, with 8 bases aligning to TRBD2. This CDR3 comprises 16 residues. Germline-derived CDR1 and CDR2 are ENHRY and SYGVKD. V lost 2 bases, J lost 0 bases, and 3 bases stayed unmatched. The CDR3 loop reads CAISEVAGGSYNEQFF. In DNA, the CDR3 is TGTGCCATCAGTGAGGTTGCGGGGGGCTCCTACAATGAGCAGTTCTTC.

The chain employs TRBV5-4 and TRBJ1-1; the D gene is possibly TRBD1 (5 bases). V was trimmed by 0 bases and J by 4 bases, leaving 7 bases between them. This CDR3 region has 13 residues. From germline, CDR1 is SGHNT and CDR2 YYREEE (reference sequence). This CDR3 is CASSLAGSTEAFF. CDR3 nucleotides: TGTGCCAGCAGCTTGGCAGGGTCCACTGAAGCTTTCTTT.

This clone showed up many times. This chain links TRBV6-5 with TRBJ2-7, with D perhaps TRBD2 (5 bases). This CDR3 is 14 amino acids long. The germline V gene has CDR1 MNHEY and CDR2 SVGAGI. V was trimmed by 6 bases and J by 1 base, leaving 13 bases between them. CDR3 amino acids: CASSRVGLSYEQYF. CDR3 sequence (DNA): TGTGCCAGCAGCCGAGTTGGACTGTCCTACGAGCAGTACTTC.

DNA of the CDR3: TGCGCCAGCAGCTTCCGAGACTACACAGATACGCAGTATTTT. The encoded protein is CASSFRDYTDTQYF. The chain employs TRBV5-1 and TRBJ2-3; D perhaps matches TRBD2 (5 bases). CDR1 is SGHRS and CDR2 is YFSETQ in the germline V gene. This CDR3 comprises 14 residues. V lost 2 bases and J 2 bases, leaving 9 bases between the germline ends. Using reference TRBV5-1 and TRBJ2-3 for the parts outside the CDR3, the full variable domain is KAGVTQTPRYLIKTRGQQVTLSCSPISGHRSVSWYQQTPGQGLQFLFEYFSETQRNKGNFPGRFSGRQFSNSRSEMNVSTLELGDSALYLCASSFRDYTDTQYFGPGTRLTVL.

V gene TRBV5-1 combines with J gene TRBJ2-7; 14 bases map to TRBD2. The CDR3 is 20 amino acids. The ends lost 4 bases at V and 4 bases at J; junction bases unmatched: 19. CDR1 is SGHRS, CDR2 YFSETQ, per germline. CDR3 region: CASSPSRTSGRSPPPYEQYF. CDR3 bases: TGCGCCAGCAGCCCAAGTCGGACTAGCGGGAGGTCTCCCCCTCCTTACGAGCAGTACTTC.

The rearrangement uses TRBV19 and TRBJ1-5; no reliable D call. V was shortened by 3 bases and J by 0 bases, with 9 bases between the two germline ends. Germline CDR1 is LNHDA and CDR2 is SQIVND (reference sequence). This CDR3 has 15 amino acids. The CDR3 sequence is CASSIQVYSNQPQHF. CDR3 sequence (DNA): TGTGCCAGTAGTATCCAGGTTTATAGCAATCAGCCCCAGCATTTT.